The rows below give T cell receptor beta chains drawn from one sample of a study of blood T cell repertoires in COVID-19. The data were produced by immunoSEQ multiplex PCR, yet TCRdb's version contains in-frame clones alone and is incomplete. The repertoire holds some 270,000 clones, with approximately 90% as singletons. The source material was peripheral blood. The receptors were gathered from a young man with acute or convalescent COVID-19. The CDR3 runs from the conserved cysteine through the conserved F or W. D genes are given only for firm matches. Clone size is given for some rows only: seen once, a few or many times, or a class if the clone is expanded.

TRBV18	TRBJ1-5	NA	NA	TGTGCCAGCTCACCCCGACACTTAAATCAGCCCCAGCATTTT	CASSPRHLNQPQHF
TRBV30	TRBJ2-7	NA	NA	TGTGCCTGGAGTGTATCGTTCGAGCAGTACTTC	CAWSVSFEQYF
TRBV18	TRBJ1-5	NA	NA	TGTGCCAGCTCATTCGACAGGAACAATCAGCCCCAGCATTTT	CASSFDRNNQPQHF
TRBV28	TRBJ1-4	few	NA	TGTGCCAGCAACCCCAGAGGGCCCACATATTATAATGAAAAACTGTTTTTT	CASNPRGPTYYNEKLFF
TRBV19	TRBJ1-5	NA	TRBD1	TGTGCCACCGCACAGGGGTATAGCAATCAGCCCCAGCATTTT	CATAQGYSNQPQHF
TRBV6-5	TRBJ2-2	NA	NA	TGTGCCAGCCCGATAAAGGCGGGGAACACCGGGGAGCTGTTTTTT	CASPIKAGNTGELFF
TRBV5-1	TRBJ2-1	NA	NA	TGCGCCAGCAGCTTGTATCCCCAGGGAGGCAATGAGCAGTTCTTC	CASSLYPQGGNEQFF
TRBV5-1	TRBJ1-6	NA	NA	TGCGCCAGCAGCTTGGAAACAGCATCGAATAATTCACCCCTCCACTTT	CASSLETASNNSPLHF
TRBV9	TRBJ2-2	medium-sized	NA	TGTGCCAGCAGCTCTAGGCGAGTAACCGGGGAGCTGTTTTTT	CASSSRRVTGELFF
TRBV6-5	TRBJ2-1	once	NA	TGTGCCAGCAGCCGGGACACTAATCCCTACAATGAGCAGTTCTTC	CASSRDTNPYNEQFF
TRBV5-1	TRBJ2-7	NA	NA	TGCGCCAGCAGCTTTCCCCGGTGGGAGCAGTACTTC	CASSFPRWEQYF
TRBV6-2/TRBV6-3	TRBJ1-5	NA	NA	TGTGCCAGCAGCCCCCGGGACAAAAATCAGCCCCAGCATTTT	CASSPRDKNQPQHF
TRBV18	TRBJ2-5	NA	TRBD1	TGTGCCAGCTCGCAGGGACAGCGAGAGACCCAGTACTTC	CASSQGQRETQYF
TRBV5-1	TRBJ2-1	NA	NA	TGCGCCAGCAGCTTGCCAGGCCTCGCCTACAATGAGCAGTTCTTC	CASSLPGLAYNEQFF
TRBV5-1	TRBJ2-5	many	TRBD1	TGCGCCAGCAGCTTGGACGGGACAGGGGAAGAGACCCAGTACTTC	CASSLDGTGEETQYF
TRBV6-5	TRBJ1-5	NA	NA	TGTGCCAGCAGTCAACAGGGTGAACAGCCCCAGCATTTT	CASSQQGEQPQHF
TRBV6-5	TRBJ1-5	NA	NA	TGTGCCAGCAGTCCACGGGGACAGCCCCAGCATTTT	CASSPRGQPQHF
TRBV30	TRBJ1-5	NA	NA	TGTGCCTGGAGTGTAGAGAGGGCCCAGCCCCAGCATTTT	CAWSVERAQPQHF
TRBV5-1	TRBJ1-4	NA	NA	TGCGCCAGCAGCTCTTCCTCAACAAATGAAAAACTGTTTTTT	CASSSSSTNEKLFF
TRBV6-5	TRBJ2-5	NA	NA	TGTGCCACCTTCGCGCGGAACCAAGAGACCCAGTACTTC	CATFARNQETQYF
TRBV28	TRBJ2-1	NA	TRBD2	TGTGCCCACGCCCCCCCGGGACTAGCGGGAGTCCGGCAGTTCTTC	CAHAPPGLAGVRQFF
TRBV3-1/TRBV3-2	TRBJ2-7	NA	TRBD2	TGTGCCAGCAGCCAATACAGCGGGGGGAGCTCCTACGAGCAGTACTTC	CASSQYSGGSSYEQYF
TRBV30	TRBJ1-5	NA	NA	TGTGCCTGGAGTGTACTCGGTGGTCAGCCCCAGCATTTT	CAWSVLGGQPQHF
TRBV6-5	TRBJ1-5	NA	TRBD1	TGTGCCAGCAGTTTGGGGACAGGGAGGCATCAGCCCCAGCATTTT	CASSLGTGRHQPQHF
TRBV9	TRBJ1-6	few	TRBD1	TGTGCCAGCAGCGGCCGACAGGGGTCCTATAATTCACCCCTCCACTTT	CASSGRQGSYNSPLHF
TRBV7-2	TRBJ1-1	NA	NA	TGTGCCAGCAGCTTAGGCTGGGGGCGGAGCACTGAAGCTTTCTTT	CASSLGWGRSTEAFF
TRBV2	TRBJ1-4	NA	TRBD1	TGTGCCAGCAACGGACAGGGAGTAGTCGAAAAACTGTTTTTT	CASNGQGVVEKLFF
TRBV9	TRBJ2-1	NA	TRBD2	TGTGCCAGCAGCCGTGACTCTGATGGGAGGGCCCGAGAGCAGTTCTTC	CASSRDSDGRAREQFF
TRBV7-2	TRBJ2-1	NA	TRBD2	TGTGCCAGCAGCACCGCCACTAGCGGGAGAGCTAATGAGCAGTTCTTC	CASSTATSGRANEQFF
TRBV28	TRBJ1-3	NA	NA	TGTGCCAGCAGTTTGACAGGACTCTCTGGAAACACCATATATTTT	CASSLTGLSGNTIYF
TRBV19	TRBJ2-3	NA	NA	TGTGCCAGTACCAAAACCCTGGGGGGAGGAATCACAGATACGCAGTATTTT	CASTKTLGGGITDTQYF
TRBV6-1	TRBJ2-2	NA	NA	TGTGCCAGCAGTGAACAGGGAACCGGGGAGCTGTTTTTT	CASSEQGTGELFF
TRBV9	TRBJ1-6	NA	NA	TGTGCCAGCAGCGTAGCTGCGGGAGGATATAATTCACCCCTCCACTTT	CASSVAAGGYNSPLHF
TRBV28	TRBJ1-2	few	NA	TGTGCCAGCAGTTTCGCTACAGCTAACTATGGCTACACCTTC	CASSFATANYGYTF
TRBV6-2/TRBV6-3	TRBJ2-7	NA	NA	TGTGCCAGCAGTACCCATGGGGGCAGATACGAGCAGTACTTC	CASSTHGGRYEQYF
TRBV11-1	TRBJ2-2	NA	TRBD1	TGTGCCAGCAGCTCGCAGGGGGTATCCACCGGGGAGCTGTTTTTT	CASSSQGVSTGELFF
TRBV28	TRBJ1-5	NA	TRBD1	TGTGCCAGCAGACCGGACAGGGGGGATCAGCCCCAGCATTTT	CASRPDRGDQPQHF
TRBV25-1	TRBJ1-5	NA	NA	TGTGCCAGCAGTGACCGGAGAGGTAGTGCCCAGCATTTT	CASSDRRGSAQHF
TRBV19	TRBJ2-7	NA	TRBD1	TGTGCCAGCCTGAAGGGACAGGGGTCTCGCGAGCAGTACTTC	CASLKGQGSREQYF
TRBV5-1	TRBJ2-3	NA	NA	TGCGCCAGCAGCTTGCTTAGAAGGGAGGATACGCAGTATTTT	CASSLLRREDTQYF
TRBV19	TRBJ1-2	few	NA	TGTGCCAGTAGTATTCCTCGGGGTCTTGGCTACACCTTC	CASSIPRGLGYTF
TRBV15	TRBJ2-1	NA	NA	TGTGCCACCAGCGACAACCTGCTGACCCCCTCCAATGAGCAGTTCTTC	CATSDNLLTPSNEQFF
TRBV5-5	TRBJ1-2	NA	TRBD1	TGTGCCAGCAGCCAGGGACAGTCGGCGGTTGGCTATGGCTACACCTTC	CASSQGQSAVGYGYTF
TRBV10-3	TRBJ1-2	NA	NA	TGTGCCATCAGTGGCCTTCAGGGGAGGGATGGCTACACCTTC	CAISGLQGRDGYTF
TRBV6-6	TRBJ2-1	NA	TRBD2	TGTGCCAGCAGTTACTCGAGTAGCGGGAGGATCGGTGAGCAGTTCTTC	CASSYSSSGRIGEQFF
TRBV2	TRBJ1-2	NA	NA	TGTGCCAGCAATATTCAGGCAGGGGATAACTATGGCTACACCTTC	CASNIQAGDNYGYTF
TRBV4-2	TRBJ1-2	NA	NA	TGTGCCAGCAGCCAAGAGGGTAAAAGTGGACAGTCGTTCTATGGCTACACCTTC	CASSQEGKSGQSFYGYTF
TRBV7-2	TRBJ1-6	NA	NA	TGTGCCAGCAGCTTAGTTGGAGCGGGGGGCGACGGGACCCTCCACTTT	CASSLVGAGGDGTLHF
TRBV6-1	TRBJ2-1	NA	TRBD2	TGTGCCAGCAGTGACCCTACCCGAGCGGGGAGGATCGATGAGCAGTTCTTC	CASSDPTRAGRIDEQFF
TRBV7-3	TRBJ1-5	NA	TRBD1	TGTGCCAGCAGCTTAAAGAATTCAGGGGGGCGTCAGCCCCAGCATTTT	CASSLKNSGGRQPQHF
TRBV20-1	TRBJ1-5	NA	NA	TGCAGTGCTAGTCTATTTTCGGGGGTGGCTCAGCCCCAGCATTTT	CSASLFSGVAQPQHF